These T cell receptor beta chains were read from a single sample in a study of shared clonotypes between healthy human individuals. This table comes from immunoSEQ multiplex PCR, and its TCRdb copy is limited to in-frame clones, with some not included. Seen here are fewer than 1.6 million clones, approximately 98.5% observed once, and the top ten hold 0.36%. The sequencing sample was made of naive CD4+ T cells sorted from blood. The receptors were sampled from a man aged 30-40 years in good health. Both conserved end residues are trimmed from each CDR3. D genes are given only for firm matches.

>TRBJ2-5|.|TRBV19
ASSTVQQETQY
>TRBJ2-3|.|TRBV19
ASKREMDTQY
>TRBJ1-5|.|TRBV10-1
ASSDLHVEGGSNQPQH
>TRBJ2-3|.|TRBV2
ASSLEGGTAQY
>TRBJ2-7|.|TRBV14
ASSQLLKSSYEQY
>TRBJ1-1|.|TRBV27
ASSSPLHTEAF
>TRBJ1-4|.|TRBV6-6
ASSYGQGNEKLF
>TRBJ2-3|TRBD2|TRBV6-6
ASSQTSGSLDTQY
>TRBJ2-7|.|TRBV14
ASSQDLKQY
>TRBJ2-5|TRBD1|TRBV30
AWSRDSRETQY
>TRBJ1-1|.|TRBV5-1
ASSLESSGDKAF
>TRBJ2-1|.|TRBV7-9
ASSLGAEYNEQF
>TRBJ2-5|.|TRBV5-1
ASSYKAVETQY
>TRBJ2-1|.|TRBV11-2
ASSPHFGAGAYEQF
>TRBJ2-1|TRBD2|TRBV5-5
ASGNFRVAGGSAEQF
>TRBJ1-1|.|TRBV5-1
ASSFLPNTEAF
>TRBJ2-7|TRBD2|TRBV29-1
SAYSTGTSDSEQY
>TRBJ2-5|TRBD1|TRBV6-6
ASSIEGQGYQETQY
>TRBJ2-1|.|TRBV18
ASSLGGHYNEQF
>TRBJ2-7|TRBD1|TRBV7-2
ASSSRDRNYEQY
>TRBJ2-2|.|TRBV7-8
ASSFARNSGELF
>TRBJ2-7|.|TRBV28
ATGRSYEQY
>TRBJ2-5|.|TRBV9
ASSAGVRETQY
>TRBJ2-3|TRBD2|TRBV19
ASSLAGGPMADTQY